This T cell receptor beta chain is drawn from a study of T cells after yellow fever vaccination. Broader study findings: The secondary response peaked faster, at day 5 versus 15, but was weaker.

Trimming shortened V by 4 bases and J by 4 bases, and 14 bases separated the two germline ends. The CDR3 has 14 amino acids. Germline CDR1 is SGHRS and CDR2 is YFSETQ. As to this clonotype: Its antigen is unknown.

TCRdb analysed the 5' RACE reads with MiXCR anew, one entry per CDR3 protein. Of some 400,000 distinct CDR3 sequences listed, around 6.5% are singletons. J is TRBJ1-1 and V is TRBV5-1; D unclear. The TCR sequence derives from a man aged 25 to 40 who received the YFV17D yellow fever vaccine. The sequenced sample was PBMCs, obtained 5 days after the yellow fever booster vaccination. The CDR3 DNA is TGCGCCAGCAGCCCCCAGATGGGTCCCACTGAAGCTTTCTTT. Encoded protein: CASSPQMGPTEAFF.